This TCR beta chain is drawn from a study of CD8 T cells in ankylosing spondylitis (dated by TCRdb to about 2017). Broadly, across the study: T cell receptor beta repertoires were profiled in healthy donors and ankylosing spondylitis patients so that disease-linked TCR variants could be found. Samples of peripheral blood were taken, and for ankylosing spondylitis patients, synovial fluid was collected as well. The full study cohort was made up of roughly 25 ankylosing spondylitis patients and 95 to 130 healthy donors. Broad study findings and their caveats: The disease-linked clones showed a CD8+ phenotype and occurred at relatively low frequencies in peripheral blood. A TCR beta motif made up of about eight highly homologous amino acid variants appeared to be characteristic of blood from ankylosing spondylitis patients. The disease-linked clones were reported as significantly enriched in matched synovial fluid samples from ankylosing spondylitis patients. Some motif variants had previously been reported in the synovial fluid and blood of reactive arthritis patients, which suggests shared mechanisms of disease initiation.

Sequencing instrument: Illumina HiSeq 2500. Quantitative 5'-RACE with molecular barcodes was the method used to prepare the TCR beta libraries. In the original analysis: A new computational method based on a probabilistic model of VDJ rearrangement was used to identify disease-linked TCR variants. TCRdb trimmed public reads at Q25 via fastp, called clones via MiXCR and kept in-frame beta chains. Records with the same CDR3 protein are collapsed into one entry carrying the most frequent genes and DNA. These V and J calls rely on TCRdb rather than the paper's analysis. For this sample there are roughly 160,000 distinct CDR3 sequences; approximately 10% appear just once. The leading ten clones occupy almost 30% of the sample. On this clonotype itself: No cognate antigen has been identified for it. Within one base of it there is no much larger clone, and no base qualities were kept.

The CDR3 holds 15 amino acids from the cysteine to the phenylalanine. The CDR3 DNA has 45 bases and is translated from base 1. Trimming costs V 5 bases and J 4 bases, and their ends lie 16 bases apart. According to the germline V gene, CDR1 reads MDHEN and CDR2 reads SYDVKM. Sequencing was done on a sample of blood, either unsorted or a sorted T cell fraction (not recorded which). The receptor's source is a male donor with ankylosing spondylitis or in good health (not recorded which). The sequence is built from TRBV28 and TRBJ2-3; the D gene cannot be resolved beyond TRBD1 or TRBD2, each matching 5 bases. The CDR3 region reads CASSGTGSIADTQYF. The DNA sequence follows: TGTGCCAGCAGTGGGACGGGGAGCATAGCAGATACGCAGTATTTT.